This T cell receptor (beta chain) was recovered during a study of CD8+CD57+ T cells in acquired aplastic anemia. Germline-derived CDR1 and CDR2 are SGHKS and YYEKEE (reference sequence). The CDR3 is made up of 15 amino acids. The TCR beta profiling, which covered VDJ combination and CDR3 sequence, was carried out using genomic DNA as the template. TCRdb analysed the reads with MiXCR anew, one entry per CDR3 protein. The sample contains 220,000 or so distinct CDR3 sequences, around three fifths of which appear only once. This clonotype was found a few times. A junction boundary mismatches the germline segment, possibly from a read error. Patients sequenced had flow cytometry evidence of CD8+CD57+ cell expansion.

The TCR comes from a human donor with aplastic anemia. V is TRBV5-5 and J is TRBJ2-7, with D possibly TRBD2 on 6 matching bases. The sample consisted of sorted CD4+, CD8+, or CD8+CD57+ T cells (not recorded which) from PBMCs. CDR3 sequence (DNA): TGTGCCAGAAGCTTACGTAGCGGAAGCTCCTACGAGCAGTACTTC. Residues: CARSLRSGSSYEQYF.